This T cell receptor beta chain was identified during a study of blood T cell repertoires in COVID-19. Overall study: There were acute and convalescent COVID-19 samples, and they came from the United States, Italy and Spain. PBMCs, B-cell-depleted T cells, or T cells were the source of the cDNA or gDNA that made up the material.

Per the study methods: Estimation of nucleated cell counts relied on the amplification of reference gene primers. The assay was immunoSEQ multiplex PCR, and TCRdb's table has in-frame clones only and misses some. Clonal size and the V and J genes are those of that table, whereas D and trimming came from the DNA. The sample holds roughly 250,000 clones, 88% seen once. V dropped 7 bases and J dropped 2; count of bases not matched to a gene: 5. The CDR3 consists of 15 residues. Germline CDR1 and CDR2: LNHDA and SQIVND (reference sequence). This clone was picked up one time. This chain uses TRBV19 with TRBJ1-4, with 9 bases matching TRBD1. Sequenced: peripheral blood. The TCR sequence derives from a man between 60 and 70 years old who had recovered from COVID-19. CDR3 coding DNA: TGTGCCAGTATCCCACAGGGGGCGACTAATGAAAAACTGTTTTTT. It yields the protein CASIPQGATNEKLFF.